This T cell receptor beta chain came from a study of long-term antiretroviral therapy in people with HIV (dated by TCRdb to the early 2020s). At the level of the whole study: The earliest samples were collected roughly a decade before the 2015 WHO recommendation for immediate ART, at a time when ART was usually postponed until CD4 counts fell. A total of 192 cryopreserved PBMC samples were contributed to the cohort by 30 adults with confirmed HIV infection, with samples collected serially over a mean of 6 years (range 1-12). This retrospective serial study examined whether starting ART and sustained HIV suppression were associated with changes in the composition and diversity of the TRB repertoire in peripheral blood. Of the roughly 27 participants with HIV, eleven were female. No cross-contamination during QIAcube processing turned up in test extractions that ran a monoclonal T-cell line alongside more than 30 polyclonal samples. What the authors observed across the whole study: Because pre-ART samples had limited cell numbers, unsorted PBMC were profiled rather than sorted CD4+ and CD8+ T cells. Owing to limited PBMC availability, only the TCR beta chain was sequenced, without alpha chain pairing. The repertoire was dominated across all time points by expanded TRB clones identified before ART initiation, although this dominance was seen to fluctuate and to decrease in many PLHIV after ART. Inferences about post-ART repertoire changes are limited because no data were available on ART adherence, viral resistance or therapy changes. ART initiation was associated with a significant increase in TRB diversity, but diversity stayed significantly below transplant donor controls even after long-term ART. HIV repertoires had narrower CDR3 length ranges than controls, and the network structure suggested an antigen-experienced repertoire that shifted only slightly toward naive after ART. Samples dated from the mid-2000s to the late 2010s, and the ART regimens used may be less effective than current ones.

The immunoSEQ hsTCRB v3.0 assay was used at survey level resolution to sequence the TRB variable region. TRB sequencing targeted a depth of 40,000-50,000 T-cell genomes per sample. TRB libraries were pooled and sequenced on an Illumina MiSeq using a v3 150-cycle kit. The authors' pipeline ran thus. Repertoire analysis ran in R within a reproducible Nextflow workflow covering QC, data transformation and analysis. LymphoSeq2, an R package for exploring AIRR-Seq data, was used to implement the custom analyses. After excluding a few samples that yielded fewer than 5000 total TRB sequences, 188 HIV repertoires remained for analysis. Among the approximately 190 HIV repertoires that were kept, 59 were collected before ART initiation and 120 to 140 were collected after ART initiation. Repertoires were downsampled to 5000 TRB nucleotide sequences, with summary statistics averaged over 100 downsampling iterations. The analysis kept only TRB sequences whose CDR3 regions were at least seven amino acids long. Diversity was measured with a Shannon entropy-derived clonality score and the Gini coefficient. In the repertoire networks, any two of the top 5000 CDR3 amino acid sequences were linked whenever the two sequences differed by an edit distance of one. For TRB CDR3 amino acid sequences, antigen specificity groups and MHC restriction were predicted with GLIPH2. To flag known CMV, EBV, HIV or tissue antigen associations, CDR3 amino acid sequences were matched against VDJdb and McPAS-TCR. Pre-ART, post-ART and control groups were compared with Wilcoxon signed-rank tests and Holm-Bonferroni correction. As stored in TCRdb, this immuneACCESS dataset retains in-frame rearrangements with V and J assigned. A fraction of the clones does not appear; measured against another copy, unresolved V genes explain less than half of the discrepancy, and the remainder lacks a known reason. V, J and clone size were drawn from that table, and D and trimming were deduced from the DNA. The sample records 30,000 or so clones, 70% to 90% of which are singletons. The biggest ten clones account for 3.8% of the sample.

The germline V gene yields SNHLY for CDR1 and FYNNEI for CDR2. After removal of 5 bases from V and 3 bases from J, the junction retains 7 bases not matched to a gene. Measured from the cysteine to the phenylalanine, the CDR3 is 15 residues long. The read is trimmed to its CDR3 DNA, 45 bases read in frame from base 1. Participants were included only if at least one PBMC sample before ART initiation and at least two post-ART samples were available. Every participant with HIV received treatment in the United States of America. Before DNA extraction, cryopreserved samples of about 0.95-10 million PBMC were thawed and then washed. At the time of the earliest PBMC sample, participants with HIV were aged between about 20 and 54 years. Per participant, PBMC samples came from 1-4 timepoints prior to ART initiation and 2-8 timepoints following ART initiation, for a median of 7 samples. For every participant, serial HIV viral load, CD4+ T-cell count, ART history and demographic data were obtained. Using a Qiagen kit on a QIAcube, genomic DNA was extracted from unsorted PBMC, with samples processed in batches of 12.

Points on this clone: The target of this receptor is not known. Qualities for individual bases were not recorded, and no much larger clone is one base off.

The chain is encoded by TRBV2 joined to TRBJ2-3; 8 bases in the middle match TRBD2. The sequencing here drew on unsorted PBMCs, taken 0.8 years before starting antiretroviral therapy. This TCR derives from a man aged 18 to 30 with HIV. The CDR3 loop reads CASSYTSGTTDTQYF. The sequenced DNA: TGTGCCAGCAGTTACACTAGCGGAACTACAGATACGCAGTATTTT.